The T cell receptor (beta chain) under discussion was sequenced for a study of shared clonotypes between healthy human individuals. General study results and limits: Larger estimated richness was generally seen in naive subsets than in memory subsets.

The CDR3 runs 15 residues. Trimming took 5 bases from V and 3 from J; bases not matched to a gene: 10. The germline gives CDR1 MDHEN, CDR2 SYDVKM. The test was conducted at deep level. The data were produced by immunoSEQ multiplex PCR, yet TCRdb's version contains in-frame clones alone and is incomplete. The table lists about 1.5 million clones, approximately 98% of them singletons. Details on this clone: As yet, its antigen is unknown.

It was into CD45RA+ naive and CD45RA-negative memory subsets that the CD4+ cells were split. This TCR was sampled from a man aged 25-40 years in good health. The chain uses TRBV28 and TRBJ2-7; TRBD1 matches 7 bases. The sequenced material came from naive CD4+ T cells sorted from blood. The subset was: CD45RA+ positively selected. CDR3 bases: TGTGCCAGCAGTCCAGGACAGGAAGAGAACTACGAGCAGTACTTC. Translated: CASSPGQEENYEQYF.